This TCR beta chain originates from a study of post-analysis software for immune sequencing data. Study-wide background: Secondary progressive, relapsing-remitting and progressive-relapsing multiple sclerosis were among the included disease courses. Regarding the study as a whole: Comparison with controls showed significantly lower normalized Chao1 diversity in multiple sclerosis patients. Samples made in the same batch grouped tightly together by F measure. Controls had lower frequencies than patients of about 5 TRBV segments, which included TRBV5-6, TRBV5-1 and TRBV20-1.

Remarks on this clonotype: The antigen remains unidentified.

Researchers reported that TCR beta cDNA libraries carried unique molecular identifiers. Input of about 0.85 to 10 million T cells yielded a few hundred thousand cDNA molecules. Each CDR3 protein gets one entry after TCRdb re-called the PCR reads with MiXCR. The sample shows about 680,000 distinct CDR3 sequences, about 60% of them seen only once. Germline lookup yields CDR1 LNHNV and CDR2 YYDKDF (reference sequence). The CDR3 is 15 amino acids. The ends were cut back, 1 base at V and 4 bases at J, with 12 bases in the middle. The sequence was collected from a girl between 2 and 10 years old with multiple sclerosis. The chain carries TRBV15 and TRBJ2-3; tentatively, D is TRBD1 (5 bases). The sequenced material came from blood. The CDR3 sequence is CATSRARTIADTQYF. CDR3 in DNA: TGTGCCACCAGCAGAGCCCGGACAATAGCAGATACGCAGTATTTT.